This TCR beta chain was captured in a study of T cells in Graves' hyperthyroidism and ophthalmopathy. The study's findings and limits: The model foresaw ophthalmopathy a median around 6 months prior to onset.

Researchers took RNA transcripts and amplified the TCR beta CDR3 regions from them. The study used the HTBI primer set for a first-round RT-PCR of the TCR CDR3. Using its own MiXCR run on the multiplex PCR reads, TCRdb lists one record per CDR3 protein. In the table there are about 770,000 distinct CDR3 sequences, 18% of which are singletons. Subjects aged 18 to 65 presented with newly diagnosed hyperthyroidism of less than 2 months' duration. Uncontrolled infection, other autoimmune disease, pregnancy or lactation excluded patients. Fresh peripheral blood, around 10 ml, yielded the PBMCs. This clonotype was seen more than once but under ten times. Its antigen is as yet unknown. CDR1 and CDR2 from the germline V gene are SGHRS and YFSETQ. The CDR3 length is 15 residues. Trimming took off 0 bases at V and 8 bases at J, with 12 bases between the two ends.

Material for sequencing was blood. The TCR comes from a woman aged 45-59 years with Graves' hyperthyroidism that later progressed to Graves' ophthalmopathy. The chain uses TRBV5-1 and TRBJ1-6, with D maybe TRBD1 (5 bases). The CDR3 DNA is TGCGCCAGCAGCTTGGAACTCAGGGCGGATTCACCCCTCCACTTT. This translates into CASSLELRADSPLHF. The whole variable domain, remainder taken from reference TRBV5-1 and TRBJ1-6, is KAGVTQTPRYLIKTRGQQVTLSCSPISGHRSVSWYQQTPGQGLQFLFEYFSETQRNKGNFPGRFSGRQFSNSRSEMNVSTLELGDSALYLCASSLELRADSPLHFGNGTRLTVT.